These 18 T cell receptor beta chains originate from one sample sequenced in a study of T cells in localized non-small cell lung cancer. Only in-frame clones appear in the TCRdb table, and some are missing; sequencing was by immunoSEQ multiplex PCR. The data hold roughly 1,400 clones, with approximately 25% observed a single time. The specimen was lung tumor tissue, collected before any cancer treatment. These receptors were collected from a man aged 40-75 years with stage II lung adenocarcinoma.

The chain joins TRBV5-1 to TRBJ1-4; TRBD1 matches at 8 bases. CDR1 is SGHRS and CDR2 is YFSETQ in the germline V gene. The CDR3 consists of 14 residues. Unmatched junction bases numbered 5, after V lost 2 bases and J lost 8 bases. CDR3 nucleotides: TGCGCCAGCAGCTTCCAGGGGGCGGAGGAAAAACTGTTTTTT. As protein: CASSFQGAEEKLFF.

V usage is TRBV9 and J usage is TRBJ2-7, with TRBD1 matching 8 bases. Germline CDR1 SGDLS, CDR2 YYNGEE. This CDR3 has 17 amino acids. J gave up 1 base and V 5 bases, and 14 bases lay outside the gene matches. CDR3: CASSEWAGTGGSYEQYV. Here the CDR3 DNA reads TGTGCCAGCAGTGAGTGGGCTGGGACAGGTGGATCCTACGAGCAGTACGTC.

The chain combines TRBV6-8 with TRBJ1-2; 7 bases are shared with TRBD1. The germline gives CDR1 MNHGY, CDR2 SAAAGT. The CDR3 totals 18 residues. V dropped 4 bases and J dropped 0; count of bases not matched to a gene: 14. The chain's CDR3 is CASSSFVGGTDTNYGYTF. The CDR3 region has the DNA TGTGCCAGCAGTTCGTTCGTTGGCGGGACAGACACTAACTATGGCTACACCTTC.

There are a few counts of this clone. V gene TRBV28 combines with J gene TRBJ2-1, with TRBD2 matching over 9 bases. V lost 5 bases to trimming and J lost 4 bases; unmatched junction nucleotides: 6. Germline CDR1 reads MDHEN; CDR2 reads SYDVKM. The CDR3 covers 15 residues. CDR3 sequence reads: CASSPSGGPYNEQFF. In DNA, the CDR3 is TGTGCCAGCAGTCCCAGCGGGGGGCCTTACAATGAGCAGTTCTTC.

This clone was counted only a few times. V is TRBV11-3 and J is TRBJ2-7; 9 bases are a match to TRBD1. CDR1 and CDR2 (germline): SGHNT, YENEEA. Trimming took 1 base from V and 3 from J; bases not matched to a gene: 4. The CDR3 has 15 residues. DNA of the CDR3: TGTGCCAGCAGCTTAGTTGGGACAGGGAACTACGAGCAGTACTTC. This translates into CASSLVGTGNYEQYF.

The V call is TRBV25-1, the J call TRBJ2-7; D ambiguous. Germline V gene data show CDR1 as MGHDK and CDR2 as SYGVNS. The CDR3 length is 12 residues. The V gene lost 7 bases and the J gene lost 2 bases, with 9 bases spanning the gap. The CDR3 loop reads CASKGLPYEQYF. The CDR3 nucleotides read TGTGCCAGCAAGGGCCTCCCCTACGAGCAGTACTTC.

The chain uses TRBV30 and TRBJ1-4, with 8 bases lining up with TRBD1. After removal of 4 bases from V and 4 bases from J, the junction contained 14 bases not matched to a gene. The CDR3 covers 17 residues. The germline V gene encodes CDR1 GTSNPN and CDR2 SVGIG (reference sequence). The CDR3: CAWTPPGGTRINEKLFF. The CDR3 DNA follows: TGTGCCTGGACACCCCCAGGGGGCACCCGAATTAATGAAAAACTGTTTTTT.

This clone has more than one count but fewer than ten. The DNA for the CDR3 is TGTGCCAGCAGCCAACTCACAGGAGGCACTGAAGCTTTCTTT. Protein product: CASSQLTGGTEAFF. The chain combines TRBV11-3 with TRBJ1-1; weak D call: TRBD1 (5 bases). Germline values: CDR1 SGHNT, CDR2 YENEEA. Trimming pared 5 bases from V and 4 bases from J, leaving 14 bases between. The CDR3 has 14 amino acids.

The table lists this clone with a few counts. The gene calls are TRBV13 and TRBJ1-3; perhaps TRBD1 as D (6 bases). CDR1 is PRHDT, CDR2 FYEKMQ, per germline (reference sequence). The CDR3 has 15 amino acids. V was cut by 5 bases and J by 0 bases, with 11 bases left in between. The CDR3 loop is CASSRDRTSGNTIYF. The CDR3 DNA reads as TGTGCCAGCAGCCGTGACAGGACCTCTGGAAACACCATATATTTT.

This clone was observed a few times. The chain links TRBV11-3 to TRBJ2-5, with D tentatively TRBD2 (7 bases). The germline V gene has CDR1 SGHNT and CDR2 YENEEA. The CDR3 is 16 amino acids. V lost 3 bases and J 2 bases, leaving 16 bases between the germline ends. The CDR3 reads CASSLGDGGQQETQYF. For the CDR3, the DNA is TGTGCCAGCAGCTTGGGTGACGGGGGGCAACAAGAGACCCAGTACTTC.

The V gene is TRBV19, the J gene TRBJ1-3; no clear D gene. The CDR3 runs to 17 residues. Trimming pared 8 bases from V and 0 bases from J, leaving 20 bases between. The germline V gene encodes CDR1 LNHDA and CDR2 SQIVND (reference sequence). Written as DNA, the CDR3 is TGTGCCAGTTCAATCCGTGGAGGCACCCTCTCTGGAAACACCATATATTTT. This codes for CASSIRGGTLSGNTIYF.

The rearrangement joins TRBV19 to TRBJ1-2; no definite D call. Trimming cost V 3 bases and J 2 bases, with 7 bases left between them. The CDR3 runs to 13 residues. Looked up from germline, CDR1 is LNHDA and CDR2 is SQIVND (reference sequence). In DNA, the CDR3 is TGTGCCAGTAGTATGTACATGAACTATGGCTACACCTTC. Its protein product is CASSMYMNYGYTF.

This clone is classed as medium-sized. V and J are TRBV6-8 and TRBJ2-2; 7 nucleotides match TRBD1. CDR3 length: 14 residues. Germline values: CDR1 MNHGY, CDR2 SAAAGT. J lost 1 base, V lost 8 bases, and 4 bases had no gene match. CDR3 DNA sequence: TGTGCCAGCCTGGGGGACAGGAACACCGGGGAGCTGTTTTTT. Translating gives CASLGDRNTGELFF.

The chain has TRBV4-1 and TRBJ1-1; D is perhaps TRBD1 (6 bases). Germline loops: CDR1 MGHRA, CDR2 YSYEKL. The CDR3 runs to 16 residues. V dropped 0 bases and J dropped 5 bases, with 16 bases sitting between them. This chain's CDR3 is CASSQEGKGVWTEAFF. CDR3 DNA: TGCGCCAGCAGCCAAGAAGGTAAGGGGGTGTGGACTGAAGCTTTCTTT.

This clone was seen only a few times. The chain has TRBV11-3 and TRBJ2-3, with 11 bases matching TRBD2. This CDR3 contains 16 residues. V lost 2 bases, J lost 0 bases, and 1 base stayed unmatched. Germline V gives CDR1 SGHNT, CDR2 YENEEA. The CDR3 spells CASSLLAGGSTDTQYF. The CDR3 nucleotides read TGTGCCAGCAGCTTATTAGCGGGGGGGAGCACAGATACGCAGTATTTT.

This clone ranks as large. The rearrangement links TRBV6-8 to TRBJ1-4; D is unclear. V lost 5 bases to trimming and J lost 1 base, with 5 bases between them. The CDR3 length is 13 residues. Per germline, CDR1 MNHGY and CDR2 SAAAGT. The CDR3 loop reads CASSEETNEKLFF. CDR3 sequence (DNA): TGTGCCAGCAGTGAGGAAACTAATGAAAAACTGTTTTTT.

This chain links TRBV19 with TRBJ1-5; D perhaps matches TRBD1 (6 bases). The CDR3 is 16 amino acids. The ends were cut back, 6 bases at V and 1 base at J, with 16 bases in the middle. Germline CDR1 and CDR2: LNHDA and SQIVND (reference sequence). The CDR3 here is CASRVGQQGSNQPQHF. In nucleotides, the CDR3 is TGTGCCAGTAGAGTAGGGCAACAGGGCAGCAATCAGCCCCAGCATTTT.

In its sample, this clone is medium-sized. CDR3 sequence reads: CASSSTRGTEAFF. In nucleotides, the CDR3 is TGTGCCAGCAGCTCAACCCGGGGCACTGAAGCTTTCTTT. J is TRBJ1-1 and V is TRBV7-2; unclear D gene. In germline, CDR1 is SGHTA, CDR2 FQGNSA. Trimming removed 4 bases at V and 4 bases at J, with 10 bases between. This CDR3 region has 13 residues.